A single count supports the clone carrying this T cell receptor beta chain. The assay was immunoSEQ multiplex PCR, and TCRdb's table has in-frame clones only and misses some. The repertoire holds 75,000 to 90,000 clones, with around 90% as singletons. The data originate from a study of control samples from healthy donors and cancer patients. The V and J ends lost 7 bases and 8 bases, in that order; junction bases with no gene match: 16. This CDR3 has 17 residues. The germline V gene has CDR1 MNHEY and CDR2 SMNVEV (reference sequence). Sequencing was performed on PBMCs. The clonotype was recovered from a woman aged 50 to 60 with colorectal cancer. The rearrangement links TRBV27 to TRBJ1-4; 10 bases are shared with TRBD1. For the CDR3, the DNA is TGTGCCAGCACGAAACGGAAATCCGGGACAGGGGTCGAAAAACTGTTTTTT. Translation: CASTKRKSGTGVEKLFF.